A few counts support the clone carrying this T cell receptor (beta chain). As yet, its antigen is unknown. Researchers made TCR beta libraries by using iRepertoire HTBI primers and running Arm-PCR on CDR3 regions. TCRdb recomputed calls from the multiplex PCR reads with MiXCR, one row per CDR3 protein. Found here are 350,000 to 500,000 distinct CDR3 sequences, 15% to 20% of them singletons; the top ten hold around 10%. The source of the sample is a study of regulatory T cells in long-lasting Graves disease. Germline lookup yields CDR1 LGHNA and CDR2 YNFKEQ. The CDR3 consists of 18 residues. The trim removed 1 base at V and 5 bases at J, leaving 10 bases unmatched. Time point in this sample: newly diagnosed GD, antithyroid drugs for less than 3 months. PBMCs provided the RNA from which the TCR library was made. Study-level results: The analysis examined peripheral blood only and excluded thyroid tissue.

These data were likewise used in another study, on T cells in Graves' hyperthyroidism and ophthalmopathy.

The sequence was obtained from a woman aged 25 to 45 with Graves disease. The specimen was peripheral blood mononuclear cells (PBMCs), collected at new diagnosis, from a patient treated with antithyroid drugs. The chain has TRBV4-2 and TRBJ2-2; 10 positions match TRBD2. In DNA, the CDR3 is TGTGCCAGCAGCCAAGTCGTGCTAGCGGGAGTGGGAACCGGGGAGCTGTTTTTT. Protein product: CASSQVVLAGVGTGELFF.